The 4 T cell receptor beta chains given below trace back to one sample, sequenced in a study of cytomegalovirus exposure and HLA in healthy donors (dated by TCRdb to about 2017). Preparation of the library involved the immunoSEQ multiplex PCR assay. The multiplex PCR relied on a mix of 60 forward primers for TCR Vbeta segments and 13 reverse primers for TCR Jbeta segments. TCRdb obtained this table from immuneACCESS and retained in-frame rearrangements with V and J assigned. These tables miss some clones; where compared with another copy, unresolved V genes account for less than half of the shortfall, and the remainder is unexplained. Within this sample are 150,000 to 200,000 clones, with 76% of them counted one time only. 0.6% to 0.95% of the sample rests with the top ten. Source material: PBMCs. Every receptor here comes from a female donor in good health and CMV-seronegative.

Concerning this clone: The junction departs from the called germline gene at one end, perhaps through a read error. The chain has TRBV28 and TRBJ2-1; D possibly corresponds to TRBD2 (6 bases). CDR1 is MDHEN, CDR2 SYDVKM, per germline. This CDR3 has 13 amino acids. CDR3 bases: TGTGCCACCAGTCGGGGGTGGGACGATGAGCAGTTCTTC. Translating it yields CATSRGWDDEQFF.

For the CDR3, the DNA is TGCGCCAGCAGCCCCGGGACTAGCGGGGGTCCGGATACGCAGTATTTT. Amino acids: CASSPGTSGGPDTQYF. This chain links TRBV4-1 with TRBJ2-3; 14 positions agree with TRBD2. The length of the CDR3 is 16 residues. CDR1 is MGHRA and CDR2 is YSYEKL in the germline V gene. Trimming took 4 bases from V and 6 from J; bases not matched to a gene: 6.

This chain connects TRBV6-6 to TRBJ2-3, with D possibly TRBD1 on 5 matching bases. Germline loops: CDR1 MNHNY, CDR2 SVGAGI (reference sequence). V dropped 5 bases and J dropped 5 bases, with 20 bases sitting between them. The CDR3 contains 16 residues. Written as DNA, the CDR3 is TGTGCCAGCAGTACTCGGACACCCCGTGCGGTAGATACGCAGTATTTT. Translation gives CASSTRTPRAVDTQYF.

This sequence joins TRBV28 and TRBJ2-7; the D gene is possibly TRBD1 (5 bases). Deletions cut 6 bases from V and 2 bases from J, with 11 bases between. Per germline, CDR1 MDHEN and CDR2 SYDVKM. The CDR3 is 13 residues long. CDR3 residues: CASSTDSPYEQYF. The DNA for the CDR3 is TGTGCCAGCAGCACAGACAGTCCCTACGAGCAGTACTTC.